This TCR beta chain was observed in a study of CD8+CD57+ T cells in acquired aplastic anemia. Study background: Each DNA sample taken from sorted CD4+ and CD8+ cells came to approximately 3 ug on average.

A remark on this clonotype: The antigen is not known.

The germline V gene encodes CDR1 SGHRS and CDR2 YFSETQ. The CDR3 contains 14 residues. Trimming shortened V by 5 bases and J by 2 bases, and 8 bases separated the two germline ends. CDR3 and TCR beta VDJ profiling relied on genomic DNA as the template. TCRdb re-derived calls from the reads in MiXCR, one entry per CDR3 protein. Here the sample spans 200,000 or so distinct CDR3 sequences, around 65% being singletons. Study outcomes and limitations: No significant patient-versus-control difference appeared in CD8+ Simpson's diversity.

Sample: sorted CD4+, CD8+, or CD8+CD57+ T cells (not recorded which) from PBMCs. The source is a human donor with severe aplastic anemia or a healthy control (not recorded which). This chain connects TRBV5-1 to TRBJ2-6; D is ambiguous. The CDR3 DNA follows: TGCGCCAGCAGAATGGGGACTGGGGCCAACGTCCTGACTTTC. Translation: CASRMGTGANVLTF.